What follows are 12 T cell receptor beta chains derived from one specimen sequenced in a study of blood T cell repertoires in COVID-19. The repertoire was sequenced with immunoSEQ multiplex PCR; TCRdb's copy has only in-frame clones and lacks some. Of approximately 150,000 clones in the sample, roughly 89% were seen once. Sequences were obtained from peripheral blood. These TCRs come from a human donor in a cohort sampled during active COVID-19.

The CDR3 is CASRQQGASNQPQHF. As DNA, the CDR3 is TGTGCCAGCCGCCAGCAGGGGGCGAGCAATCAGCCCCAGCATTTT. The chain carries TRBV2 and TRBJ1-5; 8 bases are shared with TRBD1. The CDR3 covers 15 residues. J was trimmed by 1 base and V by 8 bases; bases with no gene match: 7. Germline loops: CDR1 SNHLY, CDR2 FYNNEI. The variable domain in full, with the rest retrieved from reference TRBV2 and TRBJ1-5, is EPEVTQTPSHQVTQMGQEVILRCVPISNHLYFYWYRQILGQKVEFLVSFYNNEISEKSEIFDDQFSVERPDGSNFTLKIRSTKLEDSAMYFCASRQQGASNQPQHFGDGTRLSIL.

The chain recombines TRBV5-6 with TRBJ2-3; the D is unclear. Germline V gene data show CDR1 as SGHDT and CDR2 as YYEEEE. Trimming cost V 0 bases and J 2 bases, with 4 bases left between them. This CDR3 spans 13 amino acids. CDR3 DNA sequence: TGTGCCAGCAGCTTGGCCAACACAGATACGCAGTATTTT. It yields the protein CASSLANTDTQYF.

The V and J genes are TRBV5-1 and TRBJ2-1; TRBD1 matches at 12 bases. The CDR3 extends over 16 amino acids. Germline values: CDR1 SGHRS, CDR2 YFSETQ. The ends lost 4 bases at V and 2 bases at J; junction bases unmatched: 4. Written as DNA, the CDR3 is TGCGCCAGCAGCACCGGGACAGGGGGCGCCTACAATGAGCAGTTCTTC. Protein product: CASSTGTGGAYNEQFF.

The V gene is TRBV7-6, the J gene TRBJ1-3; D gene uncertain. This CDR3 contains 16 residues. V lost 0 bases to trimming and J lost 1 base, with 10 bases between them. Per germline, CDR1 SGHVS and CDR2 FNYEAQ. CDR3 bases: TGTGCCAGCAGCTTAGCGGCCAGGTGGTCTGGAAACACCATATATTTT. As protein: CASSLAARWSGNTIYF.

Only one count was recorded for this clone. The CDR3 is CASAKPRGPTEAFF. The CDR3 nucleotides are TGTGCCAGTGCAAAACCAAGGGGGCCAACTGAAGCTTTCTTT. The V call is TRBV19, the J call TRBJ1-1; 7 nucleotides align to TRBD1. Germline V lookup: CDR1 LNHDA, CDR2 SQIVND (reference sequence). Unmatched junction bases numbered 11, after V lost 8 bases and J lost 5 bases. The CDR3 runs 14 residues.

This sequence joins TRBV29-1 and TRBJ2-1; 8 nucleotides line up with TRBD1. CDR3 length equals 15 residues. The J segment lost 11 bases and the V segment lost 1 base, leaving 13 bases of the junction unmatched. Germline V gene data show CDR1 as SQVTM and CDR2 as ANQGSEA. The DNA of the CDR3 is TGCAGCGTTGAAGTGATAGGACAGGGTGACTCTCAGCAGTTCTTC. This sequence encodes CSVEVIGQGDSQQFF.

V and J are TRBV3-1 (or the pseudogene TRBV3-2) and TRBJ2-3; tentatively, D is TRBD1 (6 bases). The CDR3 runs to 16 residues. V lost 4 bases and J 2 bases, leaving 16 bases between the germline ends. Germline-derived CDR1 and CDR2 are LGHDT and YNNKEL (reference sequence). In DNA form, the CDR3 reads TGTGCCAGCAGCCCTATCTACAGGGTGGTCACAGATACGCAGTATTTT. This gives the protein CASSPIYRVVTDTQYF.

The gene calls are TRBV5-8 and TRBJ2-5; maybe TRBD2 (5 bases). Trimming cost V 0 bases and J 2 bases, with 14 bases left between them. Germline V gene sequence: CDR1 SGHTS, CDR2 YDEGEE. There are 16 residues in the CDR3. This CDR3 reads CASSLVSPEGQETQYF. CDR3 coding DNA: TGTGCCAGCAGCTTGGTCAGTCCCGAGGGACAAGAGACCCAGTACTTC.

This chain uses TRBV5-1 with TRBJ2-1; 12 bases align to TRBD2. Trimming removed 4 bases from V and 3 bases from J; junction bases left unmatched: 2. CDR1 and CDR2 from the germline V gene are SGHRS and YFSETQ. There are 15 residues in the CDR3. The CDR3 is CASSRLAGDYNEQFF. The CDR3 nucleotides read TGCGCCAGCAGCCGACTAGCGGGGGACTACAATGAGCAGTTCTTC. Filled out from reference TRBV5-1 and TRBJ2-1, the complete variable domain reads KAGVTQTPRYLIKTRGQQVTLSCSPISGHRSVSWYQQTPGQGLQFLFEYFSETQRNKGNFPGRFSGRQFSNSRSEMNVSTLELGDSALYLCASSRLAGDYNEQFFGPGTRLTVL.

The chain joins TRBV27 to TRBJ2-2, with TRBD2 matching 8 bases. The CDR3 runs to 16 residues. Germline V gene data show CDR1 as MNHEY and CDR2 as SMNVEV (reference sequence). The V gene end was trimmed by 2 bases and the J gene end by 1 base; junction bases not matched to a gene: 3. CDR3 region: CASSLRLAWNTGELFF. CDR3 DNA: TGTGCCAGCAGTTTAAGACTAGCGTGGAACACCGGGGAGCTGTTTTTT.

The V and J genes are TRBV7-8 and TRBJ1-4; TRBD1 matches at 7 bases. The CDR3 loop spans 15 amino acids. The V gene's germline CDR1 is SGHVS and CDR2 FQNEAQ. Germline trimming cut 4 bases from V and 5 bases from J; bases unmatched to any gene: 7. The CDR3, as DNA: TGTGCCAGCAGCTCGAAGGGGGCCAGGAATGAAAAACTGTTTTTT. Translating gives CASSSKGARNEKLFF.

This chain joins TRBV29-1 and TRBJ2-7, with 8 bases aligning to TRBD1. V dropped 4 bases and J dropped 5; count of bases not matched to a gene: 7. CDR1 and CDR2 (germline): SQVTM, ANQGSEA. The CDR3 covers 13 residues. The CDR3 region is CSVARSGGDEQYF. For the CDR3, the DNA is TGCAGCGTTGCCCGGTCAGGGGGCGACGAGCAGTACTTC.